This T cell receptor beta chain came from a study of T cells expressing NK-cell markers. Whole-study context: Sorted T-cell subsets CD3+CD56+NKG2C+, CD3+CD56+NKG2C- and CD3+CD56-NKG2C+ were TCR beta-sequenced. Among the eight sequenced donors, seven tested HCMV-seropositive and one tested seronegative.

Germline values: CDR1 DFQATT, CDR2 SNEGSKA (reference sequence). There are 13 residues in the CDR3. Study-wide results and caveats: These clonotypes also led the CD3+CD56-NKG2C+ fraction in four donors.

Comments on this clonotype: Antigen: not known.

As the method of synthesis, 5'RACE template switching with UMIs yielded TCR beta cDNA. TCRdb reprocessed the 5' RACE reads, keeping one entry per CDR3 protein, no DNA. This sample's table reports about 8,000 distinct CDR3 sequences. Sequenced sample: blood T cells: a sorted CD56 or NKG2C T cell subset, CD4+ or CD8+ T cells, or bulk PBMC T cells (not recorded which). This receptor was identified in a man aged 18 to 30 in good health. The rearrangement links TRBV20-1 to TRBJ2-1; TCRdb picks TRBD1, but there is no DNA to check that call. The CDR3 spells CSAAGTASNEQFF.